This is a list of T cell receptor beta chains from one sample in a study of graft-versus-host responses after intestinal transplantation. These receptors' antigens are unknown. Sequencing used immunoSEQ multiplex PCR; TCRdb keeps in-frame clones, though not all of them. The sample lists around 120,000 clones; 90% to 95% were seen once. Sequenced material: unstimulated CD4+ T cells sorted from spleen or lymph node cells, taken before intestinal transplant. The receptors derive from a human donor who received an intestinal transplant. The CDR3 runs from the conserved cysteine through the conserved F or W. The D gene is left open where the match is weak. Rows may omit the clone size; those that give it use once, few, many or a size class.

CASSVSVDYGYTF,TGTGCCAGCAGCGTAAGCGTTGACTATGGCTACACCTTC,.,TRBV9,TRBJ1-2,.
CASRSGSGRGRVFNEQFF,TGTGCCAGCAGGTCGGGGAGCGGGAGGGGAAGGGTGTTTAATGAGCAGTTCTTC,TRBD2,TRBV11-2,TRBJ2-1,.
CASSYRHPATNEKLFF,TGTGCCAGCAGTTACCGCCACCCGGCAACTAATGAAAAACTGTTTTTT,.,TRBV6-5,TRBJ1-4,.
CASIYEGQGESYTF,TGTGCCAGCATCTACGAGGGACAGGGGGAGAGCTACACCTTC,TRBD1,TRBV28,TRBJ1-2,few
CASSLRQGRGYTF,TGTGCCAGCAGTTTGAGACAGGGGAGGGGCTACACCTTC,TRBD1,TRBV28,TRBJ1-2,few
CASSSRGLNTEAFF,TGTGCCAGTAGTTCCCGGGGACTGAACACTGAAGCTTTCTTT,.,TRBV19,TRBJ1-1,few
CATSRDRYYEQYF,TGTGCCACCAGCAGGGACAGGTACTACGAGCAGTACTTC,TRBD1,TRBV15,TRBJ2-7,.
CASRQESNYGYTF,TGTGCCAGCAGACAGGAGTCTAACTATGGCTACACCTTC,.,TRBV6-5,TRBJ1-2,few
CAISGAGGSYEQYF,TGTGCCATCAGTGGGGCAGGGGGTTCCTACGAGCAGTACTTC,TRBD1,TRBV10-3,TRBJ2-7,.
CASSFLTGVNTEAFF,TGTGCCAGCAGCTTTCTGACAGGGGTGAACACTGAAGCTTTCTTT,TRBD1,TRBV11-2,TRBJ1-1,.
CASIGGAHLSGYTF,TGCGCTTCAATCGGAGGGGCTCATTTAAGCGGCTACACCTTC,.,TRBV10-2,TRBJ1-2,.
CASSLFERRNTDTQYF,TGTGCCAGCAGCTTGTTTGAGCGGAGAAACACAGATACGCAGTATTTT,.,TRBV5-4,TRBJ2-3,once
CASSSGTGRYGYTF,TGTGCCAGCAGTTCAGGGACAGGTCGGTATGGCTACACCTTC,TRBD1,TRBV27,TRBJ1-2,.
CASSQAQGLPEKLFF,TGTGCCAGCAGCCAAGCACAGGGGCTACCTGAAAAACTGTTTTTT,TRBD1,TRBV4-2,TRBJ1-4,.
CASTTGQINEKLFF,TGTGCCAGTACTACCGGACAGATTAATGAAAAACTGTTTTTT,.,TRBV19,TRBJ1-4,.
CASSLSAGGSTDTQYF,TGTGCCAGCAGCTTGTCCGCGGGAGGGAGCACAGATACGCAGTATTTT,TRBD2,TRBV7-6,TRBJ2-3,.
CASSLDLGPQYF,TGTGCCAGCAGCTTAGATTTGGGGCCGCAGTATTTT,.,TRBV11-2,TRBJ2-3,.
CASRRRQGGRQPQHF,TGTGCCAGCAGGAGACGACAGGGAGGGCGTCAGCCCCAGCATTTT,TRBD1,TRBV2,TRBJ1-5,.
CASSQDRAKNIQYF,TGTGCCAGCAGCCAAGACAGGGCCAAAAACATTCAGTACTTC,.,TRBV4-2,TRBJ2-4,.
CATSRDWEEGYTF,TGTGCCACCAGCAGAGATTGGGAGGAGGGCTACACCTTC,.,TRBV15,TRBJ1-2,.
CASSWTPNQPQHF,TGCGCCAGCAGTTGGACCCCGAATCAGCCCCAGCATTTT,.,TRBV5-1,TRBJ1-5,.
CASSLAHGFNIQYF,TGTGCCAGCAGCTTAGCCCACGGGTTCAACATTCAGTACTTC,.,TRBV7-2,TRBJ2-4,few
CASSFKSGLSYEQYF,TGTGCCAGCAGTTTTAAGAGCGGCCTCTCCTACGAGCAGTACTTC,.,TRBV6-1,TRBJ2-7,.
CASSSHLTTRLETQYF,TGTGCCAGCAGCTCCCACCTAACGACTAGACTGGAGACCCAGTACTTC,.,TRBV7-3,TRBJ2-5,.
CASSLAGAELWYQETQYF,TGCGCCAGCAGCTTGGCAGGCGCGGAGCTTTGGTACCAAGAGACCCAGTACTTC,.,TRBV5-1,TRBJ2-5,.